One and the same sample provided the 5 T cell receptor beta chains below, sequenced in a study of T-cell reconstitution after alpha-beta-depleted transplantation in children. Unique molecular identifiers were used to barcode this TCRbeta library. One entry per CDR3 protein results from TCRdb running MiXCR on the PCR reads. The sample lists 490,000 or so distinct CDR3 sequences; roughly a tenth were seen once. The sequences come from PBMCs, collected before TCRalphabeta/CD19-depleted stem cell transplant. The receptor source for this set is a child younger than 10 with inherited bone marrow failure, due to receive a stem cell transplant.

V usage is TRBV23-1 and J usage is TRBJ2-5; 9 nucleotides line up with TRBD1. TRBV23-1 is flagged as an ORF with uncertain function. The CDR3 is made up of 13 amino acids. Trimming removed 6 bases from V and 6 bases from J; junction bases left unmatched: 5. The CDR3 DNA reads as TGCGCCAGCAGCACAGGGGGCGCGAAGACCCAGTACTTC. Its protein product is CASSTGGAKTQYF.

This clonotype was recorded at least ten times. V is TRBV12-3 or TRBV12-4 and J is TRBJ2-7; 11 bases map to TRBD1. CDR3 length: 14 residues. V dropped 6 bases and J dropped 3; count of bases not matched to a gene: 4. CDR3 DNA sequence: TGTGCCAGCAGAACCGGGACAGGGGGCTACGAGCAGTACTTC. Its translation: CASRTGTGGYEQYF.

This clonotype was observed many times. The chain joins TRBV9 to TRBJ2-1; 9 bases agree with TRBD2. V lost 0 bases and J lost 2; bases outside the gene matches: 3. The CDR3 is 16 residues long. Germline assignment: CDR1 SGDLS and CDR2 YYNGEE. CDR3 sequence reads: CASSVEAGGPYNEQFF. The CDR3 DNA sequence: TGTGCCAGCAGCGTAGAGGCGGGAGGGCCCTACAATGAGCAGTTCTTC.

The sample holds many counts of this clonotype. The J gene is TRBJ2-1, the V gene TRBV14, with 11 bases identical to TRBD2. Germline V gene lookup returns CDR1 SGHDN and CDR2 FVKESK. This CDR3 contains 16 residues. The trim removed 6 bases at V and 6 bases at J, leaving 10 bases unmatched. CDR3 amino acids: CASSPLAGGPGNEQFF. The CDR3 DNA is TGTGCCAGCAGTCCATTAGCGGGAGGGCCTGGCAATGAGCAGTTCTTC.

A few counts support this clonotype. The chain uses TRBV18 and TRBJ2-7, with 12 positions matching TRBD2. The trim removed 7 bases at V and 5 bases at J, leaving 6 bases unmatched. This CDR3 is built from 14 residues. CDR1 is KGHSH, CDR2 LQKENI, per germline. DNA of the CDR3: TGTGCCAGCTGTCCTAGCGGGAGGGTCGACGAGCAGTACTTC. The encoded protein is CASCPSGRVDEQYF.